One sample yielded the 3 T cell receptor beta chains listed below, sequenced in a study of T cell clonality in common variable immunodeficiency. Clones were sequenced by immunoSEQ multiplex PCR, and TCRdb holds only the in-frame ones, with some missing. Recorded here are tens of thousands of clones, with no singletons, and the ten leading clones hold approximately 4%. The specimen sequenced was peripheral blood mononuclear cells. The receptors were gathered from a person aged 18 to 75 in good health.

In this sample, this clone turned up a few times. Germline is not matched at one junction end, which may reflect a read error. The missing CDR3 end, 3 residues past where the read stops, is filled in from the germline J gene. The sample carries other DNA sequences with the same CDR3. The chain combines TRBV19 with TRBJ1-3; no clear D gene. Germline-derived CDR1 and CDR2 are LNHDA and SQIVND (reference sequence). The CDR3 is 15 amino acids. The CDR3 sequence: CASSAADSSGNTIYF. Incomplete CDR3 DNA: TGTGCCAGTAGTGCCGCGGACTCATCTGGAAACACA. Complete variable domain (other parts from reference TRBV19 and TRBJ1-3): DGGITQSPKYLFRKEGQNVTLSCEQNLNHDAMYWYRQDPGQGLRLIYYSQIVNDFQKGDIAEGYSVSREKKESFPLTVTSAQKNPTAFYLCASSAADSSGNTIYFGEGSWLTVV.

Many counts were recorded for this clone. The read gets to within 3 residues of the CDR3 end, and the germline J gene fills in the rest. The chain combines TRBV19 with TRBJ2-5; D possibly corresponds to TRBD1 (6 bases). Trimming removed 5 bases at V and 3 bases at J, with 16 bases between. Germline V gene data show CDR1 as LNHDA and CDR2 as SQIVND (reference sequence). There are 15 residues in the CDR3. CDR3 DNA, as far as it was read: TGTGCCAGTAGTCCGAGGGGGACACAAAAAGAGACC. It encodes CASSPRGTQKET. The full-length CDR3 reads as CASSPRGTQKETQYF.

This clone was picked up many times. With the read ending 3 residues before the CDR3 end, the germline J gene is used to fill in that end. This same CDR3 is encoded by further DNA sequences in the sample. This chain connects TRBV5-1 to TRBJ1-1; a possible D gene is TRBD1 (6 bases). CDR1 is SGHRS and CDR2 is YFSETQ in the germline V gene. The CDR3 is made up of 13 amino acids. V was clipped by 5 bases and J by 4 bases, with 12 bases between them. CDR3 region: CASRAGGGTEAFF. The part of the CDR3 DNA that was read is TGCGCCAGCAGGGCAGGAGGGGGCACTGAA.